One and the same sample provided the 20 T cell receptor beta chains below, sequenced in a study of human T cells and chemical hapten exposure. Sample time point: pre-sensitization, week 0. Noted treatment: therapeutic diphenylcyclopropenone sensitization with weekly scalp DPC. In TCRdb, the RACE reads were re-called with MiXCR into one record per CDR3 protein. The table shows about 110,000 distinct CDR3 sequences, with approximately 12% occurring only once. The source was whole blood, collected in connection with sensitization to the hapten diphenylcyclopropenone (DPC). These receptors were taken from a woman aged 50 to 60 with alopecia areata. Some clones in this sample may be carry-over from other donors' samples.

This clonotype was counted only a few times. This CDR3 is CASSGGSRSPLHF. In DNA, the CDR3 is TGTGCCAGCAGTGGGGGGTCCCGCTCACCCCTCCACTTT. The chain has TRBV2 and TRBJ1-6, with D maybe TRBD1 (5 bases). The CDR3 totals 13 residues. CDR1 is SNHLY and CDR2 is FYNNEI in the germline V gene. Trimming removed 4 bases from V and 10 bases from J, with 11 bases in between.

The chain combines TRBV28 with TRBJ1-5, with 9 bases aligning to TRBD1. From germline, CDR1 is MDHEN and CDR2 SYDVKM. The junction had 3 bases not matched to a gene; V was cut back by 4 bases and J by 2 bases. This CDR3 has 15 amino acids. The CDR3: CASSWDRVGNQPQHF. The CDR3 bases are TGTGCCAGCAGTTGGGACAGGGTTGGCAATCAGCCCCAGCATTTT.

This clonotype showed up just a few times. The chain joins TRBV12-3 or TRBV12-4 to TRBJ1-5; 8 positions match TRBD1. This CDR3 spans 16 amino acids. Trimming removed 5 bases from V and 6 bases from J; junction bases left unmatched: 12. The CDR3 reads CASSGTGPRIGQPQHF. CDR3 in DNA: TGTGCCAGCAGTGGGACAGGCCCGCGGATAGGTCAGCCCCAGCATTTT.

The sample holds many counts of this clonotype. This sequence joins TRBV14 and TRBJ2-1; no reliable D call. The V end was cut by 0 bases, the J end by 12 bases, with 12 bases between. The CDR3 contains 13 residues. Germline values: CDR1 SGHDN, CDR2 FVKESK. CDR3 nucleotide sequence: TGTGCCAGCAGCCAAGAAATACGCGCTGGGCAGTTCTTC. Translated, it gives CASSQEIRAGQFF.

V usage is TRBV6-6 and J usage is TRBJ2-3; no definite D call. V shed 0 bases and J shed 4 bases, with 8 bases lying between them. The CDR3 has 14 amino acids. Germline V gene data show CDR1 as MNHNY and CDR2 as SVGAGI (reference sequence). CDR3 sequence: CASSYSGVPDTQYF. CDR3 bases: TGTGCCAGCAGTTACTCTGGAGTCCCAGATACGCAGTATTTT.

The chain joins TRBV27 to TRBJ2-7, with a possible D match to TRBD1 (5 bases). The CDR3 totals 14 residues. Germline values: CDR1 MNHEY, CDR2 SMNVEV (reference sequence). V dropped 4 bases and J dropped 0 bases, with 10 bases sitting between them. The CDR3 spells CASSSTDSSYEQYF. The DNA of the CDR3 is TGTGCCAGCAGTTCGACAGACTCCTCCTACGAGCAGTACTTC.

The V gene is TRBV20-1, the J gene TRBJ2-7, with 11 bases aligning to TRBD2. The CDR3 length is 15 residues. The junction had 2 bases not matched to a gene; V was cut back by 1 base and J by 0 bases. Germline CDR1 reads DFQATT; CDR2 reads SNEGSKA (reference sequence). CDR3 protein: CSARVGTSGSYEQYF. DNA of the CDR3: TGCAGTGCTAGAGTGGGGACTAGCGGCTCCTACGAGCAGTACTTC.

This clonotype was seen more than once but under ten times. This chain joins TRBV7-9 and TRBJ2-1, with TRBD2 identical over 12 bases. The germline gives CDR1 SEHNR, CDR2 FQNEAQ (reference sequence). V shed 4 bases and J 0 bases; nucleotides not matched to a gene: 7. The CDR3 totals 18 residues. The CDR3 coding sequence is TGTGCCAGCAGCTCCCTAGCGGGAGGGCCCCGCTCCTACAATGAGCAGTTCTTC. Amino acids: CASSSLAGGPRSYNEQFF. Full variable domain (missing parts from reference TRBV7-9 and TRBJ2-1): DTGVSQNPRHKITKRGQNVTFRCDPISEHNRLYWYRQTLGQGPEFLTYFQNEAQLEKSRLLSDRFSAERPKGSFSTLEIQRTEQGDSAMYLCASSSLAGGPRSYNEQFFGPGTRLTVL.

This clonotype was seen more than once but under ten times. This chain uses TRBV29-1 with TRBJ2-7; no firm D call. Trimming left V 4 bases short and J 5 bases short, with 6 bases between. Germline CDR1 and CDR2: SQVTM and ANQGSEA. CDR3 length: 10 amino acids. CDR3 in amino acids: CSVGSHEQYF. The CDR3 region has the DNA TGCAGCGTTGGGTCCCACGAGCAGTACTTC.

This sequence joins TRBV4-3 and TRBJ1-6; no clear D gene. Trimming took off 3 bases at V and 10 bases at J, with 13 bases between the two ends. CDR3 length equals 14 residues. Per germline, CDR1 LGHNA and CDR2 YSLEER. The CDR3 region has the DNA TGCGCCAGCAGCCAGGGGTCTTGGAGATCACCCCTCCACTTT. The encoded protein is CASSQGSWRSPLHF.

This clonotype has just a few counts. The rearrangement uses TRBV20-1 and TRBJ2-7; the match to TRBD2 covers 9 bases. The CDR3 is made up of 14 amino acids. Germline lookup yields CDR1 DFQATT and CDR2 SNEGSKA (reference sequence). J was trimmed by 2 bases and V by 8 bases; bases with no gene match: 10. The CDR3 here is CSSGGLAGPYEQYF. The CDR3, as DNA: TGCAGTTCGGGGGGGCTAGCGGGACCCTACGAGCAGTACTTC.

This clonotype was found a few times. CDR3 sequence (DNA): TGTGCCAGCAGTGTGCGTCAGGGGGTAGATAACTATGGCTACACCTTC. Protein product: CASSVRQGVDNYGYTF. V and J are TRBV5-5 and TRBJ1-2; 7 nucleotides line up with TRBD1. This CDR3 comprises 16 residues. Germline V gene sequence: CDR1 SGHKS, CDR2 YYEKEE (reference sequence). With V trimmed by 5 bases and J by 1 base, 11 bases remained unmatched. The whole variable domain, filled in from reference TRBV5-5 and TRBJ1-2, reads DAGVTQSPTHLIKTRGQQVTLRCSPISGHKSVSWYQQVLGQGPQFIFQYYEKEERGRGNFPDRFSARQFPNYSSELNVNALLLGDSALYLCASSVRQGVDNYGYTFGSGTRLTVV.

This clonotype was seen a few times. The rearrangement links TRBV7-9 to TRBJ2-1; D is tentatively TRBD1 or TRBD2 (5 bases each). The V end was cut by 1 base, the J end by 0 bases, with 10 bases between. This CDR3 is 16 amino acids long. Germline assignment: CDR1 SEHNR and CDR2 FQNEAQ (reference sequence). Written as DNA, the CDR3 is TGTGCCAGCAGCTTAGGAGGGGCAAGCTCCTACAATGAGCAGTTCTTC. This sequence encodes CASSLGGASSYNEQFF.

This clonotype was observed at least ten times. V and J are TRBV27 and TRBJ1-5; D uncertain. The CDR3 consists of 15 residues. Germline V gives CDR1 MNHEY, CDR2 SMNVEV (reference sequence). With 3 bases removed from V and 4 bases from J, the gap between germline ends came to 13 bases. The CDR3 reads CASSLNLQPNQPQHF. DNA for the CDR3: TGTGCCAGCAGTTTGAACCTCCAGCCAAATCAGCCCCAGCATTTT.

This clonotype was seen more than once but under ten times. The chain employs TRBV11-2 and TRBJ2-1, with 10 bases lining up with TRBD1. V trimming: 4 bases; J trimming: 5 bases; junction bases outside the gene matches: 5. The CDR3 consists of 15 residues. Germline V gene data show CDR1 as SGHAT and CDR2 as FQNNGV. The CDR3 loop is CASSSRDRGHNEQFF. The CDR3 DNA is TGTGCCAGCAGCTCCCGGGACAGGGGACACAATGAGCAGTTCTTC.

The gene calls are TRBV6-2 or TRBV6-3 and TRBJ2-4; unclear D gene. The V gene lost 7 bases and the J gene lost 1 base, with 11 bases spanning the gap. This CDR3 has 14 amino acids. Germline CDR1 is MNHEY and CDR2 is SVGEGT. DNA of the CDR3: TGTGCCAGCACCCTCTCTGGGGCCAAAAACATTCAGTACTTC. Translation gives CASTLSGAKNIQYF.

This chain links TRBV4-3 with TRBJ2-7, with TRBD1 matching over 11 bases. The V gene's germline CDR1 is LGHNA and CDR2 YSLEER. This CDR3 has 16 amino acids. Germline trimming cut 2 bases from V and 4 bases from J; bases unmatched to any gene: 7. DNA of the CDR3: TGCGCCAGCAGCCAATCGGCCGGACAGGGGGCGTACGAGCAGTACTTC. Translation gives CASSQSAGQGAYEQYF.

The chain joins TRBV7-9 to TRBJ1-2; no clear D gene. Germline V CDR1 and CDR2: SEHNR, FQNEAQ (reference sequence). Deletions cut 5 bases from V and 0 bases from J, with 7 bases between. The CDR3 loop spans 13 amino acids. The CDR3: CASSENSNYGYTF. DNA for the CDR3: TGTGCCAGCAGCGAGAATTCTAACTATGGCTACACCTTC.

This clonotype was observed a handful of times. The rearrangement joins TRBV5-1 to TRBJ2-7, with D perhaps TRBD2 (5 bases). Germline assignment: CDR1 SGHRS and CDR2 YFSETQ. Deletions cut 1 base from V and 6 bases from J, with 5 bases between. The CDR3 totals 11 residues. The CDR3 bases are TGCGCCAGCAGCTTGAGCGGCGAGCAGTACTTC. It yields the protein CASSLSGEQYF.

This clonotype was detected a few times. The chain employs TRBV28 and TRBJ1-3, with 12 bases aligning to TRBD1. Trimming cost V 1 base and J 0 bases; bases outside gene matches: 7. CDR3 length: 19 residues. The V gene's germline CDR1 is MDHEN and CDR2 SYDVKM. The CDR3 sequence is CASSLSRDRGHSSGNTIYF. In nucleotides, the CDR3 is TGTGCCAGCAGTTTATCCCGGGACAGGGGGCACAGCTCTGGAAACACCATATATTTT.